This is a list of T cell receptor beta chains from one sample in a study of T-cell memory formation after mild COVID-19. TCRdb itself ran the 5' RACE reads through MiXCR, one entry per CDR3 protein. The sample lists about 270,000 distinct CDR3 sequences, around 15% occurring once. The sequenced material came from PBMCs or a T cell subset sorted from them (not recorded which). These TCRs come from a man aged 18 to 30 who had mild COVID-19 (a few samples of this study predate the infection). Cell type and time point are not known. The CDR3 runs from the conserved cysteine through the conserved F or W. Each record gives: J gene, CDR3 length, V gene, CDR3 protein.

TRBJ1-6,15,TRBV12-3/TRBV12-4,CASSFRQGDSSPLHF
TRBJ2-7,14,TRBV11-2,CASSLNRLPYEQYF
TRBJ1-1,15,TRBV4-1,CASSQEAGGSWPAFF
TRBJ2-7,17,TRBV18,CASSPPGRDSFSYEQYF
TRBJ1-2,15,TRBV5-1,CASSLKPSPNYGYTF
TRBJ2-3,17,TRBV18,CASSPLDGDGGTDTHYF
TRBJ2-1,17,TRBV5-1,CASSLYLAGGGVDEQFF
TRBJ2-5,16,TRBV7-2,CASSHRGGGLRETQYF
TRBJ2-3,14,TRBV15,CATSRGVPTDTQYF
TRBJ1-1,11,TRBV25-1,CASRGGLGAFF
TRBJ2-6,14,TRBV20-1,CSARVASGANVLTF
TRBJ2-5,14,TRBV30,CAWSMSGARGTQYF
TRBJ2-1,15,TRBV7-9,CASSPGPPLGNEQFF
TRBJ1-6,18,TRBV4-3,CASSQGGTDGLDNSPLHF
TRBJ1-2,13,TRBV7-9,CASSLVAGDGYTF
TRBJ2-6,15,TRBV7-2,CASSPLPSGANVLTF
TRBJ1-3,12,TRBV10-3,CAISEGGNTIYF
TRBJ1-6,12,TRBV7-6,CASSPGDSPLHF
TRBJ1-1,13,TRBV5-1,CASSSRDRDEAFF
TRBJ2-3,12,TRBV6-2/TRBV6-3,CASTQSTDTQYF
TRBJ1-4,15,TRBV6-5,CASSYSPQVNEKLFF
TRBJ1-5,14,TRBV7-9,CASSLAGADQPQHF
TRBJ2-3,15,TRBV7-2,CASSHTGTYTDTQYF
TRBJ2-1,18,TRBV6-2/TRBV6-3,CASSSPPGLAGTYNEQFF
TRBJ2-7,16,TRBV7-9,CASRRPGAGAGYEQYF
TRBJ1-2,13,TRBV5-1,CASSLDPSRGYTF
TRBJ1-5,14,TRBV29-1,CSVGSGQGNQPQHF
TRBJ2-3,15,TRBV7-2,CASSFFDPGTDTQYF
TRBJ2-1,13,TRBV7-2,CASSLAFRNEQFF
TRBJ2-5,16,TRBV20-1,CSARDTLRRTQETQYF
TRBJ2-3,16,TRBV4-1,CASSRNRDRAGDTQYF
TRBJ2-2,17,TRBV4-1,CASSQGSSGGLAGELFF
TRBJ2-3,16,TRBV27,CASSIPRDRGTDTQYF
TRBJ2-7,15,TRBV2,CASSDPGQGIYEQYF
TRBJ2-7,13,TRBV6-5,CASRPGTTYEQYF
TRBJ2-1,15,TRBV3-1,CASTPRTTRGNEQFF
TRBJ2-3,13,TRBV20-1,CSATSGPTDTQYF
TRBJ1-6,14,TRBV20-1,CSASEGAYNSPLHF
TRBJ2-5,13,TRBV7-2,CASSPSGRETQYF
TRBJ2-1,15,TRBV20-1,CSARVQAGEYNEQFF
TRBJ1-6,15,TRBV27,CASSLSRTGGSPLHF
TRBJ1-4,15,TRBV5-1,CASSPGQAGREKLFF
TRBJ1-5,16,TRBV7-6,CASSPGTGASNQPQHF
TRBJ2-4,16,TRBV20-1,CSAQDRLAKAKNIQYF
TRBJ1-2,12,TRBV10-3,CAISAVTGGYTF
TRBJ1-2,20,TRBV27,CASSLRFENPPGTANYGYTF
TRBJ1-1,14,TRBV5-1,CASSSGQENTEAFF
TRBJ1-2,15,TRBV7-2,CASSLDSTKRQGYTF
TRBJ1-2,13,TRBV7-9,CASSPNRVAGYTF
TRBJ1-4,16,TRBV7-2,CASSLGGTGVPEKLFF
TRBJ1-5,15,TRBV6-6,CASSLDSPSNQPQHF
TRBJ2-3,15,TRBV7-2,CASSFRLPSGDTQYF
TRBJ1-3,15,TRBV7-3,CASSSMGGGGNTIYF
TRBJ1-3,14,TRBV12-5,CASGPLGAGNTIYF